This TCR beta chain derives from a study of CD8 T cells in ankylosing spondylitis. The CDR3 spans 14 residues. CDR1 is SGHRS and CDR2 is YFSETQ in the germline V gene. V lost 3 bases to trimming and J lost 4 bases; unmatched junction nucleotides: 4. One entry per CDR3 protein results from TCRdb running MiXCR on the 5' RACE reads. The sample has around 99,000 distinct CDR3 sequences, about 9% seen once. This clonotype was picked up many times. Sequencing was carried out using blood, either unsorted or a sorted T cell fraction (not recorded which). This TCR was sampled from a male donor with ankylosing spondylitis or in good health (not recorded which). This chain connects TRBV5-1 to TRBJ2-1, with 7 nucleotides matching TRBD1. For the CDR3, the DNA is TGCGCCAGCAGCTGGGGACAGCTATACAATGAGCAGTTCTTC. It translates to CASSWGQLYNEQFF.